A selection of T cell receptor beta chains follows, all from one sample in a study of blood T cell repertoires in COVID-19. Only in-frame clones appear in the TCRdb table, and some are missing; sequencing was by immunoSEQ multiplex PCR. The sample consists of some 260,000 clones, 85% to 90% of them appearing once. Material: PBMCs or T cells enriched from blood (not recorded which). The receptors come from a man aged 35-49 years who had recovered from COVID-19. CDR3s include the opening cysteine and the closing phenylalanine or tryptophan. The order of the fields is D gene, CDR3 length, V gene, CDR3 protein. A D gene is named only where the DNA matches it firmly.

>-|13|TRBV29-1
CSVEVPPVYEQYF
>-|15|TRBV5-1
CASSLERHANTEAFF
>-|15|TRBV19
CASRRTAANTGELFF
>-|13|TRBV29-1
CSVVSAGRYGYTF
>TRBD1|14|TRBV28
CASRTGQGLYEQYF
>-|14|TRBV15
CATSLWGVNTEAFF
>-|11|TRBV29-1
CSVEIDTEAFF
>-|14|TRBV9
CASSVVGRNTEAFF
>-|13|TRBV20-1
CSAIDWPPYEQYF
>-|15|TRBV7-2
CASSLVGELSETQYF
>-|19|TRBV9
CASSVFGRGGSSSYNEQFF
>TRBD1|17|TRBV7-9
CASSFDMITGENTEAFF
>TRBD2|14|TRBV7-2
CASSPGTSRRTQYF
>TRBD2|15|TRBV11-2
CASSSSLAGGYEQFF
>-|17|TRBV4-3
CASSQDPGRSYNSPLHF
>-|14|TRBV5-1
CASSLTGQLDGYTF
>-|14|TRBV5-1
CASSLGRGNEKLFF
>TRBD2|16|TRBV11-3
CASSPSLAGDTGELFF
>TRBD2|14|TRBV11-2
CASSFTSGYNEQFF
>-|16|TRBV7-6
CASSLAAGSVNTEAFF
>-|13|TRBV29-1
CSVVGTSGGEQYF
>TRBD2|16|TRBV19
CASSLGLAGGRDTQYF
>TRBD1|14|TRBV7-8
CASSTPTGGEKAFF
>TRBD1|15|TRBV7-9
CASSFVQGAFYEQYF
>-|16|TRBV9
CASSAPGDLFGNTIYF
>-|15|TRBV4-3
CASSPTRQGLYGYTF
>TRBD1|14|TRBV6-5
CGAEQTGIPNEQYF
>-|12|TRBV11-3
CASSHRRSEAFF
>TRBD2|16|TRBV5-1
CASSLTAGAGYNEQFF
>-|19|TRBV21-1
CASSKEGISDRGAKNIQYF
>-|15|TRBV19
CASSIDRRGNTEAFF
>-|15|TRBV2
CASSERGTASYEQYF
>TRBD1|15|TRBV6-2/TRBV6-3
CASSGLRTGSYEQYF
>-|14|TRBV9
CASSVAGGPGELFF
>TRBD1|17|TRBV29-1
CSVTAGTGGLNTGELFF
>TRBD2|15|TRBV28
CASSSGLAGRYEQYF
>TRBD1|16|TRBV7-9
CASSLLGTAADQPQHF
>-|13|TRBV18
CASSSDEDTEAFF
>TRBD2|18|TRBV3-1/TRBV3-2
CASSQALGGRINTGELFF
>-|15|TRBV15
CATSGARTVTDTQYF
>TRBD2|16|TRBV11-3
CASSSQGAGTYNEQFF
>-|14|TRBV5-1
CASRSGQVPYEQYF
>TRBD1|14|TRBV7-8
CASSLGQGDSPLHF
>-|13|TRBV28
CASSVTGSYGYTF
>TRBD1|19|TRBV19
CASSIAIWTGGELSDTQYF
>TRBD2|17|TRBV10-3
CAISGGGGNSGTDTQYF
>TRBD2|15|TRBV7-2
CASRLSGSNTGELFF
>TRBD1|14|TRBV5-1
CASSPGTGNQPQHF
>-|16|TRBV9
CASSPGRGGANTEAFF
>-|15|TRBV18
CASSRGRSTNEKLFF
>TRBD2|15|TRBV23-1
CASSQPLAGALFQYF
>TRBD2|14|TRBV6-5
CASRGTSGNYEQHF
>-|14|TRBV3-1/TRBV3-2
CASSPQPGDNEQYF
>-|13|TRBV30
CAWSAPGNQPQHF
>TRBD1|15|TRBV24-1
CATSERTGATETQYF
>TRBD2|15|TRBV9
CASSGPGGSGYEQYF
>-|13|TRBV24-1
CATSDSAGGEAFF